This TCR beta chain is drawn from a study of shared clonotypes between healthy human individuals. The V and J ends lost 5 bases and 5 bases respectively, with 16 bases between them. The CDR3 has 15 amino acids. Germline CDR1 reads SGHTA; CDR2 reads FQGTGA. Data came from immunoSEQ multiplex PCR; TCRdb stores just in-frame clones and leaves some out. Of more than 1,200,000 clones listed, roughly 98.5% are singletons. This TCR was sampled from a man under 40 in good health. Sequenced input: naive CD4+ T cells sorted from blood. Subset specified: CD45RA+ positively selected. The chain carries TRBV7-3 and TRBJ2-1; the D gene is possibly TRBD1 (5 bases). DNA for the CDR3: TGTGCCAGCAGCCCCGGAGCAGGGAAGGACAATGAGCAGTTCTTC. It specifies CASSPGAGKDNEQFF.